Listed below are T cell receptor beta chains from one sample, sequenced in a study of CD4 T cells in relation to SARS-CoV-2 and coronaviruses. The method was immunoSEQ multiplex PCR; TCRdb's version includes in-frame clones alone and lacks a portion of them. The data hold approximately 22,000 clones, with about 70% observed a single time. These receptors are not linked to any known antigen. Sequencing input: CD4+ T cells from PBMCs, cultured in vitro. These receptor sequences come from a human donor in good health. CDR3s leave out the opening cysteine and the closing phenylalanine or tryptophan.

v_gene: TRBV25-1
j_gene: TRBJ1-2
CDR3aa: ASSDPRTGSYGYT

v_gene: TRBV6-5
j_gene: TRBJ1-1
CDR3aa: ASSSELGEAF

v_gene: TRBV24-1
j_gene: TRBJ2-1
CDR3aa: ATSEGTGGTIYNEQF

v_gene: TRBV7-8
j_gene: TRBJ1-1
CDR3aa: ASSRGGAGEAF

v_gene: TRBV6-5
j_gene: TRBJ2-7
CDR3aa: ASGSKGYREQY

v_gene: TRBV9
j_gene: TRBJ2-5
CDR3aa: ASSVGLAGETQY

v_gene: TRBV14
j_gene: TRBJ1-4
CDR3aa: ASSQVGGYEKLF

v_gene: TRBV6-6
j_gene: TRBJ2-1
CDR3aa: ASSYDRGHEQF

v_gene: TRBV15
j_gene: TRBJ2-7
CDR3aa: ATSRVPRHEQY

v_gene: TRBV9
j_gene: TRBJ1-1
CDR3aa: ASSVNWGDTEAF

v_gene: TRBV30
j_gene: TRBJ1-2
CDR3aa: AWLGLPRGYT

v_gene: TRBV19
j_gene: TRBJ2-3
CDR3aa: ASSGSTAFPAFPRD

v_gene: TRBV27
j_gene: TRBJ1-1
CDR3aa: ATSNQGRNTEAF

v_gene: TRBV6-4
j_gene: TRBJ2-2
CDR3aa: ASSGSNTGELF

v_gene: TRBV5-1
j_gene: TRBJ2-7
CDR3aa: ASSSGQGHEQY

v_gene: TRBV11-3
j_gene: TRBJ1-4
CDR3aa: ASSLKGQTNEKLF

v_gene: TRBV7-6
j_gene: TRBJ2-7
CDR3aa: ASSFVGTGDLQY

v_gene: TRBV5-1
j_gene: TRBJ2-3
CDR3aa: ASGLAGDLDTQY

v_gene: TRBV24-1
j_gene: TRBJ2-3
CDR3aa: ATSEGAGGMGGTDTQY

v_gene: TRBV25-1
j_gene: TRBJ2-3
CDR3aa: ATTDLRTDTQY

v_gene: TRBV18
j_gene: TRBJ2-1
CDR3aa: ASSPSGGINEQF

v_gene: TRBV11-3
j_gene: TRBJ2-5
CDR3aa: ASSSRGDQETQY

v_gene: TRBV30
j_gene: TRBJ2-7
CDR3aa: AWQGESYEQY

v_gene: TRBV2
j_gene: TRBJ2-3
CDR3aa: ASKTSGRWSDTQY

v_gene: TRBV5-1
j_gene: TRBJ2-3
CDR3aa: ASSLLRSDPDDTQY

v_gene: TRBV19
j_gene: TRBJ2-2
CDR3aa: ASSPRQNPLNSGELF

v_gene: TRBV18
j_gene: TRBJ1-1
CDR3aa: ASSPGWTDTEAF

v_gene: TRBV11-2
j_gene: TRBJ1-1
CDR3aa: ASSSQGASTEAF

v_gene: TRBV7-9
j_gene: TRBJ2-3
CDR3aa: ASSLAAGTSITDTQY

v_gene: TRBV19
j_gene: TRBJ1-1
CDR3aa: ASSIPTGQEAF

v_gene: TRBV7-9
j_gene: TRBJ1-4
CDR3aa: AIPLRQGREKLF

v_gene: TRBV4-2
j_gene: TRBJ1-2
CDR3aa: ASSQEVWDRVSGYT

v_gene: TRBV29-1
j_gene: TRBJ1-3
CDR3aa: SVEPTNSGNTIY